Detailed here is one T cell receptor beta chain. The antigen it binds to is not known. No base-level quality is on record; no much larger clone is a single base apart. Genomic DNA was extracted from sorted cells for sequencing of the TCRbeta CDR3 region. The immunoSEQ Assay was used for sequencing of TCRbeta CDR3 regions. TCRdb's version of the immuneACCESS table is confined to in-frame rearrangements and falls short of the full clone set. An unresolved V gene accounts for under half of the shortfall where checked; the remainder is of unknown origin. This sample has about 25,000 clones in its table, and approximately 86% of those were observed once. About two fifths of the sample lies in the top ten. This specimen comes from a study of OX40 agonist ivuxolimab in advanced cancers. With respect to the entire study: The costimulatory receptor OX40 (CD134) was targeted by ivuxolimab, a fully human IgG2 agonistic monoclonal antibody. Intravenous ivuxolimab was administered to patients every 2 weeks at six dose levels: 0.01, 0.1, 0.3, 1.5, 3 and 10 mg/kg. Among the roughly 54 dose-escalation patients, approximately 20 had hepatocellular carcinoma, 15 or so melanoma, 9 renal cell carcinoma and 9 head and neck cancer. A male proportion of roughly 80% and a mean age of approximately 58 years, ranging from about 20 to 85, were recorded for the dose-escalation cohort. Patients were allowed to have had prior anti-PD-1, anti-PD-L1 or anti-CTLA-4 therapy, and 30% to 40% of the dose-escalation patients had been treated with checkpoint inhibitors. Partial responses occurred in three dose-escalation patients: two with cutaneous melanoma and one with hepatocellular carcinoma. Peripheral TCRbeta sequencing was intended to test whether TCR sequence diversity was altered and clonal T-cell expansion was caused by ivuxolimab. The paper reports the monotherapy dose-escalation portion (N of about 50 patients) of the phase I ivuxolimab trial. The study at large found these results: Low levels of normalized T-cell clonal expansion were also seen in some patients who did not respond. The antigen specificity of the peripheral T cells that underwent clonal expansion was not determined. After ivuxolimab, CD8+ T cells had more expanded clones than CD4+ T cells on average. Partial responders in the 0.1-3.0 mg/kg groups had among the lowest normalized peripheral clonal expansion, especially among CD8+ T cells. At doses of 0.1 to 3.0 mg/kg, clonal expansion of both CD4+ and CD8+ T cells in blood was seen between baseline and week 6.

The germline V gene yields SNHLY for CDR1 and FYNNEI for CDR2. CDR3 length: 16 amino acids, cysteine to phenylalanine. The DNA shown is the 48-base CDR3, in frame from base 1. V lost 1 base and J lost 3 bases; the stretch between them is 15 bases long. Patients with autoimmune disease history or receiving systemic immunosuppression were excluded from the trial. In every dose cohort, peripheral blood was drawn for TCR sequencing at baseline, cycle 4 day 1, and cycle 7 day 1. The samples were taken from a phase I, first-in-human, multicenter, open-label dose-escalation trial of ivuxolimab. Adults with locally advanced or metastatic head and neck squamous cell, hepatocellular, melanoma or renal cell carcinoma were enrolled in the trial. Before TCR sequencing, CD4+ and CD8+ T cells were separately sorted from peripheral blood.

The chain is assembled from TRBV2 and TRBJ1-2; the D gene is possibly TRBD1, with 5 bases matching. This TCR derives from an adult with an advanced solid tumor such as melanoma, head and neck, liver or kidney cancer. The sample in question was CD4+ or CD8+ T cells sorted from blood, obtained in a trial of the OX40 agonist ivuxolimab. CDR3 loop: CASSEGQPFLDYGYTF. The nucleotide sequence is given as TGTGCCAGCAGTGAAGGACAGCCCTTTCTTGACTATGGCTACACCTTC.